This TCR beta chain derives from a study of blood T cell repertoires in COVID-19. Cohort allocation depended upon clinical history that participants reported. Original processing notes: Reference gene primer amplification gave nucleated cell count estimates. Clones were sequenced by immunoSEQ multiplex PCR, and TCRdb holds only the in-frame ones, with some missing. V and J calls and clone size are as listed in that table; D and trimming were resolved from the DNA. The sample contains about 150,000 clones, 78% of which appear only once. Sample: PBMCs or T cells enriched from blood (not recorded which). The origin of this receptor is a woman in her 50s who had recovered from COVID-19.

DNA of the CDR3: TGTGCCAGCAGCTTGGCAGGGACTCGCTCCTACAATGAGCAGTTCTTC. The encoded protein is CASSLAGTRSYNEQFF. V usage is TRBV11-3 and J usage is TRBJ2-1, with a weak D call TRBD2 (6 bases). The ends were cut back, 3 bases at V and 0 bases at J, with 12 bases in the middle. Germline V gene data show CDR1 as SGHNT and CDR2 as YENEEA. This CDR3 region has 16 residues.